This paragraph reports one TCR beta chain. Its antigen is not identified. This record comes from a study of CXCR3-negative and CXCR3-positive naive CD8 T cells. UMI labels and 5' RACE were used to prepare the TRB cDNA libraries. From the 5' RACE reads, TCRdb lists one entry per CDR3 protein and no DNA. The repertoire table contains fewer than 55,000 distinct CDR3 sequences. Study-level findings and limits: Naive subsets did not differ in surface CD5, and TRB CDR3 properties served to infer TCR strength.

The CDR3 is 15 amino acids. CDR1 and CDR2 (germline): LNHDA, SQIVND (reference sequence). Sequenced material: naive CXCR3- CD8+ T cells from blood. Indicated subset: CD45RO-CCR7+CD27+CD95- naive CD8+ T cells lacking CXCR3 (TNR3-). This TCR was sampled from a human donor in good health. Some clones in this sample may be carry-over from other donors' samples. This chain connects TRBV19 to TRBJ2-7; TCRdb lists TRBD1, though no DNA is available to test this call. The CDR3 loop is CASSIGGAEAYEQYF.